These 5 T cell receptor beta chains originate from one sample sequenced in a study of CD8 T cells in ankylosing spondylitis (dated 2017 in TCRdb). Receptors were amplified or captured by 5' RACE. Sequencing was carried out with an Illumina HiSeq 2500. Clones were called with MiXCR by TCRdb after fastp trimmed the public reads at Q25, and only in-frame beta chains were retained. Rows are combined by CDR3 protein, so each entry shows the most common genes and DNA. This sample has about 240,000 distinct CDR3 sequences in its table, and 8% to 9.5% of those were observed once. The leading ten clones occupy about 6.5% of the sample. The sample consisted of blood, either unsorted or a sorted T cell fraction (not recorded which). These receptors were taken from a male donor with ankylosing spondylitis or in good health (not recorded which).

This clonotype was observed many times. V usage is TRBV15 and J usage is TRBJ2-3; 11 bases map to TRBD2. The J segment lost 1 base and the V segment lost 7 bases, leaving 4 bases of the junction unmatched. Germline V CDR1 and CDR2: LNHNV, YYDKDF (reference sequence). This CDR3 region has 15 residues. The CDR3 is CATKLTSGGTDTQYF. CDR3 sequence (DNA): TGTGCCACCAAGCTGACTAGCGGGGGCACAGATACGCAGTATTTT. The variable domain in full, with the rest retrieved from reference TRBV15 and TRBJ2-3, is DAMVIQNPRYQVTQFGKPVTLSCSQTLNHNVMYWYQQKSSQAPKLLFHYYDKDFNNEADTPDNFQSRRPNTSFCFLDIRSPGLGDTAMYLCATKLTSGGTDTQYFGPGTRLTVL.

This clonotype appeared many times. The CDR3 reads CSATDGNSNQPQHF. CDR3 nucleotides: TGCAGTGCAACGGACGGTAATAGCAATCAGCCCCAGCATTTT. V gene TRBV20-1 combines with J gene TRBJ1-5; no firm D call. The V gene lost 6 bases and the J gene lost 0 bases, with 12 bases spanning the gap. Germline V gene lookup returns CDR1 DFQATT and CDR2 SNEGSKA (reference sequence). This CDR3 contains 14 residues.

This clonotype was recorded many times. This rearrangement joins TRBV11-1 to TRBJ2-7, with 7 bases fitting TRBD1. The CDR3 runs to 14 residues. V trimming: 5 bases; J trimming: 1 base; junction bases outside the gene matches: 5. From germline, CDR1 is SGHAT and CDR2 FQDESV (reference sequence). CDR3 sequence reads: CASSQGQVSYEQYF. DNA for the CDR3: TGTGCCAGCAGCCAAGGACAGGTTTCCTACGAGCAGTACTTC.

This clonotype was detected a few times. The chain has TRBV7-2 and TRBJ2-5; D is ambiguous. Germline CDR1 reads SGHTA; CDR2 reads FQGNSA. This CDR3 has 14 amino acids. Trimming took off 5 bases at V and 4 bases at J, with 14 bases between the two ends. DNA for the CDR3: TGTGCCAGCAGCCCGCTAGGCTCCAGAGAGACCCAGTACTTC. Its protein is CASSPLGSRETQYF.

A note on this clonotype: One end of the junction does not line up with germline, which may come from a read error. The V call is TRBV29-1, the J call TRBJ2-7, with a possible D match to TRBD2 (5 bases). The CDR3 is 13 amino acids. Germline V gives CDR1 SQVTM, CDR2 ANQGSEA. CDR3 DNA sequence: TGTAGCGTTGAAGCCACAGCGGTGCACGAGCAGTACTTC. Encoded protein: CSVEATAVHEQYF.